Shown below are 27 T cell receptor beta chains from a single sample sequenced in a study of shared clonotypes between healthy human individuals. Using immunoSEQ multiplex PCR, the repertoire was profiled, and TCRdb retains in-frame clones only, with some absent. The sample consists of around 1 million clones, around 80% of them appearing once. Material for sequencing was memory CD4+ T cells sorted from blood. As to subset: CD45RA-negative fraction. Every receptor here comes from a man aged 18 to 29 in good health.

This chain uses TRBV28 with TRBJ2-2; 8 positions agree with TRBD1. The V segment lost 3 bases and the J segment 5 bases; nucleotides outside the gene matches: 2. The CDR3 contains 14 residues. The germline gives CDR1 MDHEN, CDR2 SYDVKM. Here the CDR3 DNA reads TGTGCCAGCAGTTTTAGGACAGGGACCGGGGAGCTGTTTTTT. Amino acid sequence: CASSFRTGTGELFF.

The chain couples TRBV7-2 to TRBJ2-5; TRBD2 might be the D (7 bases). Trimming cost V 4 bases and J 5 bases, with 17 bases left between them. The germline V gene encodes CDR1 SGHTA and CDR2 FQGNSA. This CDR3 contains 15 residues. The chain's CDR3 is CASSSGAGEGETQYF. The CDR3 DNA reads TGTGCCAGCAGCTCAGGGGCGGGAGAGGGCGAGACCCAGTACTTC. The complete variable domain, with remaining parts taken from reference TRBV7-2 and TRBJ2-5, reads GAGVSQSPSNKVTEKGKDVELRCDPISGHTALYWYRQSLGQGLEFLIYFQGNSAPDKSGLPSDRFSAERTGGSVSTLTIQRTQQEDSAVYLCASSSGAGEGETQYFGPGTRLLVL.

This clone was seen only once. Other DNA sequences in this specimen translate into the identical CDR3. This chain uses TRBV7-2 with TRBJ1-1; TRBD1 is a possible D gene (5 bases). V was trimmed by 5 bases and J by 7 bases, leaving 11 bases between them. Germline assignment: CDR1 SGHTA and CDR2 FQGNSA. The CDR3 is made up of 12 amino acids. CDR3 protein: CASSLDIGEAFF. In DNA, the CDR3 is TGTGCCAGCAGCCTGGACATCGGTGAAGCTTTCTTT.

This chain uses TRBV5-4 with TRBJ2-7; D is perhaps TRBD2 (6 bases). This CDR3 has 13 residues. Trimming pared 7 bases from V and 0 bases from J, leaving 11 bases between. The germline V gene encodes CDR1 SGHNT and CDR2 YYREEE (reference sequence). CDR3 nucleotide sequence: TGTGCCAGCCAGCGGGCCCGCTCCTACGAGCAGTACTTC. Protein sequence: CASQRARSYEQYF.

J is TRBJ2-2 and V is TRBV9, with 9 bases fitting TRBD2. Germline CDR1 and CDR2: SGDLS and YYNGEE. V was pared by 0 bases and J by 4 bases, with 7 bases of the junction left unmatched. This CDR3 has 17 amino acids. Here the CDR3 DNA reads TGTGCCAGCAGCGTAGGTAGCGGGAGTCGGGGCACCGGGGAGCTGTTTTTT. Translation: CASSVGSGSRGTGELFF. Combining the CDR3 with reference TRBV9 and TRBJ2-2 gives the whole variable domain DSGVTQTPKHLITATGQRVTLRCSPRSGDLSVYWYQQSLDQGLQFLIQYYNGEERAKGNILERFSAQQFPDLHSELNLSSLELGDSALYFCASSVGSGSRGTGELFFGEGSRLTVL.

This clone was counted between two and nine times. This chain links TRBV28 with TRBJ2-6; no definite D call. Germline-derived CDR1 and CDR2 are MDHEN and SYDVKM. The germline V and J ends were trimmed by 5 bases and 2 bases, with 10 bases remaining between them. The CDR3 totals 15 residues. The CDR3 DNA follows: TGTGCCAGCAGTCCGACGAGTGCTGGGGCCAACGTCCTGACTTTC. Amino acid sequence: CASSPTSAGANVLTF.

Remarks on this clone: The identical CDR3 is also encoded by other nucleotide sequences in the sample. CDR3 DNA: TGTGCCAGCAGCCCCTCCTCTGGAAACACCATATATTTT. Its translation is CASSPSSGNTIYF. The rearrangement uses TRBV7-9 and TRBJ1-3; D gene uncertain. Looked up from germline, CDR1 is SEHNR and CDR2 is FQNEAQ (reference sequence). CDR3 length: 13 residues. Between the trimmed V and J ends, which lost 5 bases and 0 bases, there was a span of 5 bases.

This CDR3 reads CASSLGRFNEQFF. The DNA for the CDR3 is TGTGCCAGCAGCCTTGGGCGATTCAATGAGCAGTTCTTC. The chain couples TRBV4-2 to TRBJ2-1, with no clear D. Per the germline V gene, CDR1 is LGHNA and CDR2 is YNFKEQ. Trimming cost V 4 bases and J 6 bases, with 10 bases left between them. The CDR3 consists of 13 residues.

The chain is built from TRBV2 and TRBJ2-2; either TRBD1 or TRBD2 may fit D (5 bases each). The CDR3 length is 14 residues. Deletions cut 6 bases from V and 7 bases from J, with 15 bases between. Germline V gene sequence: CDR1 SNHLY, CDR2 FYNNEI. CDR3 in DNA: TGTGCCAGCAGGGGGGACCGAATCATCGGGGAGCTGTTTTTT. Its translation: CASRGDRIIGELFF.

In this sample, this clone turned up a few times. The gene calls are TRBV28 and TRBJ1-4, with a weak D call TRBD1 (5 bases). The CDR3 has 14 residues. Trimming took off 4 bases at V and 4 bases at J, with 10 bases between the two ends. Germline V gene sequence: CDR1 MDHEN, CDR2 SYDVKM. The CDR3 coding sequence is TGTGCCAGCAGTTCCGGACAAAATAATGAAAAACTGTTTTTT. As protein: CASSSGQNNEKLFF.

The gene calls are TRBV19 and TRBJ2-7; perhaps TRBD2 as D (5 bases). V was shortened by 3 bases and J by 3 bases, with 9 bases between the two germline ends. This CDR3 has 13 residues. Germline V gene sequence: CDR1 LNHDA, CDR2 SQIVND (reference sequence). CDR3 protein: CASSILEGYEQYF. The CDR3 bases are TGTGCCAGTAGTATCTTAGAGGGCTACGAGCAGTACTTC.

In this sample, this clone turned up a few times. Different DNA sequences within this sample yield the same CDR3. The chain joins TRBV6-1 to TRBJ2-5; D is possibly TRBD1 or TRBD2 (5 bases each). Between the trimmed V and J ends, which lost 6 bases and 1 base, there was a span of 9 bases. The CDR3 is 13 residues long. From germline, CDR1 is MNHNS and CDR2 SASEGT. The CDR3 loop reads CASRGPSQETQYF. CDR3 DNA sequence: TGTGCCAGCAGGGGACCTTCCCAAGAGACCCAGTACTTC.

The chain has TRBV19 and TRBJ2-1; D remains unclear. The V end was cut by 3 bases, the J end by 8 bases, with 5 bases between. Germline values: CDR1 LNHDA, CDR2 SQIVND (reference sequence). The CDR3 spans 11 residues. CDR3 DNA sequence: TGTGCCAGTAGTATCGAGGATGAGCAGTTCTTC. Protein sequence: CASSIEDEQFF.

This clone came up once. The V gene is TRBV18, the J gene TRBJ2-7, with 8 bases aligning to TRBD1. Per germline, CDR1 KGHSH and CDR2 LQKENI. The V segment lost 6 bases and the J segment 6 bases; nucleotides outside the gene matches: 4. The CDR3 loop spans 12 amino acids. CDR3 loop: CASSKDRVEQYF. The CDR3, as DNA: TGTGCCAGCTCGAAGGACAGGGTCGAGCAGTACTTC.

This clone was counted a few times. The chain's CDR3 is CASSYSRGLFF. The CDR3, as DNA: TGTGCCAGCAGTTACTCGCGAGGGCTCTTCTTT. V and J are TRBV6-6 and TRBJ1-1; D unresolved. Trimming removed 0 bases at V and 14 bases at J, with 10 bases between. Germline values: CDR1 MNHNY, CDR2 SVGAGI (reference sequence). This CDR3 spans 11 amino acids.

As for this clone: In the same sample, other DNA sequences code for this CDR3. V is TRBV20-1 and J is TRBJ2-1; no clear D gene. CDR1 DFQATT and CDR2 SNEGSKA come from the germline V gene (reference sequence). CDR3 length: 9 residues. Trimming took 6 bases from V and 7 from J, leaving 4 bases between them. The CDR3 loop is CSAENEQFF. The CDR3 region has the DNA TGCAGTGCCGAAAATGAGCAGTTCTTC.

The genes are TRBV7-9 and TRBJ1-2; D is possibly TRBD1 (5 bases). V lost 5 bases, J lost 5 bases, and 15 bases lay in between. Germline V gives CDR1 SEHNR, CDR2 FQNEAQ (reference sequence). This CDR3 is built from 14 residues. The CDR3 DNA reads as TGTGCCAGCAGCCTCCCAGGGCAGGCTTATGGCTACACCTTC. Its protein product is CASSLPGQAYGYTF.

This clone has more than one count but fewer than ten. The chain is built from TRBV5-1 and TRBJ2-1, with TRBD2 matching over 9 bases. The CDR3 sequence is 17 residues long. The V and J ends lost 4 bases and 4 bases, in that order; junction bases with no gene match: 12. Germline CDR1 is SGHRS and CDR2 is YFSETQ. The CDR3 DNA follows: TGCGCCAGCAGCCCAGCCGACGGGACTAGCCAATACAATGAGCAGTTCTTC. Encoded protein: CASSPADGTSQYNEQFF.

V is TRBV30 and J is TRBJ1-6; possibly TRBD1 for D (5 bases). Germline loops: CDR1 GTSNPN, CDR2 SVGIG (reference sequence). The CDR3 has 17 residues. V lost 4 bases to trimming and J lost 0 bases, with 16 bases between them. The CDR3 nucleotides read TGTGCCTGGACCTTGGGGACGCTTAGCTCCTATAATTCACCCCTCCACTTT. Translated: CAWTLGTLSSYNSPLHF.

The chain links TRBV10-3 to TRBJ2-7; weak D call: TRBD1 (5 bases). Germline V lookup: CDR1 ENHRY, CDR2 SYGVKD. The CDR3 contains 12 residues. The germline V and J ends were trimmed by 6 bases and 0 bases, with 6 bases remaining between them. DNA for the CDR3: TGTGCCATCAGACAGGACTCCTACGAGCAGTACTTC. It yields the protein CAIRQDSYEQYF.

About this clone itself: Distinct nucleotide sequences in the sample also encode this CDR3. This chain links TRBV5-1 with TRBJ1-4; D remains ambiguous. V lost 0 bases and J 5 bases, leaving 8 bases between the germline ends. Germline V gives CDR1 SGHRS, CDR2 YFSETQ. This CDR3 is 14 amino acids long. The CDR3 DNA reads TGCGCCAGCAGCTTGGGGCAGCAGAATGAAAAACTGTTTTTT. This translates into CASSLGQQNEKLFF.

The chain is built from TRBV6-6 and TRBJ1-1, with D unclear. Trimming stripped 2 bases from V and 7 bases from J, with 8 bases between. Per the germline V gene, CDR1 is MNHNY and CDR2 is SVGAGI (reference sequence). The CDR3 is made up of 12 amino acids. This chain's CDR3 is CASSYGEVEAFF. Here the CDR3 DNA reads TGTGCCAGCAGTTACGGGGAAGTTGAAGCTTTCTTT.

The rearrangement joins TRBV7-2 to TRBJ2-4; TRBD1 agrees at 7 bases. Germline V gene lookup returns CDR1 SGHTA and CDR2 FQGNSA. The CDR3 loop spans 14 amino acids. Trimming at V came to 4 bases and at J to 5 bases, leaving 5 bases not matched to a gene. The CDR3 bases are TGTGCCAGCAGCTCCAGGACAGGAGAAAACATTCAGTACTTC. It encodes CASSSRTGENIQYF.

The chain couples TRBV5-1 to TRBJ1-1; 9 bases line up with TRBD1. From germline, CDR1 is SGHRS and CDR2 YFSETQ. After removal of 5 bases from V and 2 bases from J, the junction contained 4 bases not matched to a gene. The CDR3 totals 14 residues. The CDR3 sequence: CASSEQGANTEAFF. CDR3 nucleotides: TGCGCCAGCAGTGAACAGGGGGCCAACACTGAAGCTTTCTTT.

Concerning this clone: Other DNA sequences of this sample code for an identical CDR3. The chain couples TRBV6-1 to TRBJ1-2; 8 bases map to TRBD1. This CDR3 region has 13 residues. Germline CDR1 is MNHNS and CDR2 is SASEGT. With 8 bases clipped from V and 2 bases from J, the junction kept 4 bases outside the gene matches. The CDR3 DNA sequence: TGTGCCAGCGGACAGGGACGAAACTATGGCTACACCTTC. Protein: CASGQGRNYGYTF.

This clone has more than one count but fewer than ten. The rearrangement links TRBV6-1 to TRBJ2-7, with TRBD1 matching 9 bases. Germline-derived CDR1 and CDR2 are MNHNS and SASEGT. V was clipped by 6 bases and J by 2 bases; unmatched bases: 8. The CDR3 spans 15 residues. CDR3 loop: CASRTPGTGPYEQYF. Written as DNA, the CDR3 is TGTGCCAGCAGGACCCCCGGGACAGGGCCCTACGAGCAGTACTTC.

This rearrangement joins TRBV2 to TRBJ2-7; a possible D gene is TRBD2 (5 bases). Germline V gene sequence: CDR1 SNHLY, CDR2 FYNNEI. Trimming took 5 bases from V and 2 from J, leaving 10 bases between them. The CDR3 is 13 residues long. DNA for the CDR3: TGTGCCAGCAGTAAGGACGGGACCTACGAGCAGTACTTC. Encoded protein: CASSKDGTYEQYF.